The present entry profiles one T cell receptor beta chain with its context. Antigen specificity is unknown. These data belong to a study of graft-versus-host responses after intestinal transplantation. At the level of the study: Multivisceral, liver-intestinal, or isolated intestinal grafts went to recipients.

Data came from immunoSEQ multiplex PCR; TCRdb stores just in-frame clones and leaves some out. The sample lists about 10,000 clones, approximately 94% occurring once. Study-wide points: Patients with graft-donor T cell macrochimerism had high graft-versus-host to host-versus-graft clonal ratios in allografts.

The specimen comprised PBMCs, sampled 8 days after intestinal transplant. The sequence was collected from a human patient who received an intestinal transplant, so some T cells may come from the graft donor.

CDR3 sequence: CASKEDTGELFF. The CDR3 region has the DNA TGTGCCAGTAAGGAAGACACCGGGGAGCTGTTTTTT. The chain carries TRBV19 and TRBJ2-2; no clear D. CDR1 and CDR2 (germline): LNHDA, SQIVND (reference sequence). The CDR3 contains 12 residues. With 7 bases removed from V and 3 bases from J, the gap between germline ends came to 6 bases.